This T cell receptor (beta chain) was sequenced during a study of blood T cells in healthy people across ages. Study-wide context: Capture via template switching afforded approximately one barcoded beta molecule per two T cells.

Notes on this clonotype: A read error may account for a junction end that differs from germline.

PCR was performed a second time for 7 to 11 cycles using a sample-barcoded 5' primer and a J-beta primer mix. From the 5' RACE reads, TCRdb called clonotypes with MiXCR, one entry per CDR3 protein. This table holds approximately 1.5 million distinct CDR3 sequences, under 55% found once. The CDR3 is 12 residues long. Germline V lookup: CDR1 MNHEY, CDR2 SVGAGI. The specimen sequenced was blood. This chain links TRBV6-5 with TRBJ1-1, with D unresolved. This TCR came from a woman younger than 35 in good health. The CDR3 spells CVSSYSGRVAFF. CDR3 nucleotides: TGTGTCAGCAGTTACTCCGGAAGAGTGGCTTTCTTT.